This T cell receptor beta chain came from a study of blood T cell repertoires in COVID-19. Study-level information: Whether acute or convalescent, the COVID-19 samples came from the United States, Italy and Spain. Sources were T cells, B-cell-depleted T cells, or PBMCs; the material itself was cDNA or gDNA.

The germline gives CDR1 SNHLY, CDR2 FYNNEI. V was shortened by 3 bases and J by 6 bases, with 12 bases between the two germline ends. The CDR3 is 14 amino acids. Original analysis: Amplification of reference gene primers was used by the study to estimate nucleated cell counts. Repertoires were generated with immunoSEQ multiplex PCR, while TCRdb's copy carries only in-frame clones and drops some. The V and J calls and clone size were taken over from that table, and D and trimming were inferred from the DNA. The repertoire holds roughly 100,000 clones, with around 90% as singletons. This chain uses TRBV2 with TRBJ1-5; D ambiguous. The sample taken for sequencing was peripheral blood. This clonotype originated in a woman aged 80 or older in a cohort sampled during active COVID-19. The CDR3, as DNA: TGTGCCAGCAGTGATAACGCGGCCGGTCAGCCCCAGCATTTT. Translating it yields CASSDNAAGQPQHF.